This entry concerns a single T cell receptor beta chain. Its antigen remains unknown. This sample is part of a study of T cell repertoires in cytomegalovirus infection. Study-wide context: Public signatures in TCR beta pointed to CMV infection and matching HLA type.

MiXCR, applied by TCRdb to the reads, yields one record per CDR3 protein. The table shows about 200,000 distinct CDR3 sequences, with roughly 9.8% occurring only once. Whole-study results and caveats: CMV-specific TCR beta clonotypes restricted by HLA-C dominated the ex vivo response.

The CDR3 length is 14 residues. Trimming removed 1 base from V and 0 bases from J, with 7 bases in between. Germline assignment: CDR1 GTSNPN and CDR2 SVGIG (reference sequence). This receptor was identified in a human donor in good health (CMV status not recorded). Some clones in this sample may be carry-over from other donors' samples. Sample: PBMCs. The rearrangement joins TRBV30 to TRBJ2-1; unclear D gene. DNA for the CDR3: TGTGCCTGGAGTGAAGGCACCTCCTACAATGAGCAGTTCTTC. Protein sequence: CAWSEGTSYNEQFF.